Each of the 21 T cell receptor beta chains below was sequenced from the same sample in a study of T-cell memory formation after mild COVID-19. TCRdb re-analysed the 5' RACE reads in MiXCR, keeping a single row per CDR3 protein. The table lists 260,000 or so distinct CDR3 sequences, over 15% of them singletons. Source material: PBMCs or a T cell subset sorted from them (not recorded which). These receptors all stem from a young man who had mild COVID-19 (a few samples of this study predate the infection). Cell type and time point are not known.

The CDR3 loop reads CASSYSGLGETQYF. In nucleotides, the CDR3 is TGTGCCAGCAGTTACTCGGGACTAGGGGAGACCCAGTACTTC. This sequence joins TRBV6-5 and TRBJ2-5; the match to TRBD2 covers 8 bases. The CDR3 spans 14 residues. V dropped 0 bases and J dropped 5; count of bases not matched to a gene: 2. Germline V gives CDR1 MNHEY, CDR2 SVGAGI.

This clonotype was seen a handful of times. The chain employs TRBV18 and TRBJ1-5; D is undetermined. This CDR3 region has 16 residues. V lost 0 bases, J lost 2 bases, and 11 bases lay in between. Looked up from germline, CDR1 is KGHSH and CDR2 is LQKENI. The CDR3 loop is CASSPPGGVGNQPQHF. In DNA, the CDR3 is TGTGCCAGCTCACCACCGGGTGGGGTTGGCAATCAGCCCCAGCATTTT.

The sample holds many counts of this clonotype. This chain links TRBV12-3 or TRBV12-4 with TRBJ2-5, with a tentative D call TRBD1 (6 bases). The CDR3 consists of 13 residues. V was trimmed by 5 bases and J by 6 bases, leaving 13 bases between them. The CDR3 protein is CASSIGQRQTQYF. Here the CDR3 DNA reads TGTGCCAGCAGTATCGGACAGCGCCAGACCCAGTACTTC.

This clonotype has just a few counts. This sequence joins TRBV12-3 or TRBV12-4 and TRBJ2-7, with D hard to call. The V and J ends lost 7 bases and 2 bases respectively, with 9 bases between them. The CDR3 is 12 residues long. The CDR3 region has the DNA TGTGCCAGCACCGGCAGAACCTACGAGCAGTACTTC. This translates into CASTGRTYEQYF.

This clonotype was counted at least ten times. This chain links TRBV7-3 with TRBJ2-5; no clear D. CDR3 length equals 9 residues. Trimming cost V 10 bases and J 5 bases, with 5 bases left between them. Germline V CDR1 and CDR2: SGHTA, FQGTGA. The CDR3 coding sequence is TGTGCCACGGAGGAGACCCAGTACTTC. This encodes CATEETQYF.

This clonotype was counted ten times or more. This sequence joins TRBV6-5 and TRBJ1-1; D is ambiguous. Germline loops: CDR1 MNHEY, CDR2 SVGAGI. The CDR3 loop spans 14 amino acids. Deletions cut 2 bases from V and 5 bases from J, with 12 bases between. CDR3 region: CASSYMSLGTEAFF. DNA of the CDR3: TGTGCCAGCAGTTACATGAGCCTCGGGACTGAAGCTTTCTTT.

The sample holds a few counts of this clonotype. The V call is TRBV6-2 or TRBV6-3, the J call TRBJ2-7, with TRBD2 matching over 8 bases. Germline V gene lookup returns CDR1 MNHEY and CDR2 SVGEGT. CDR3 length: 16 amino acids. V lost 8 bases to trimming and J lost 0 bases; unmatched junction nucleotides: 12. CDR3: CASGAGGALSSYEQYV. For the CDR3, the DNA is TGTGCCAGCGGGGCGGGAGGAGCACTCAGCTCCTACGAGCAGTACGTC.

The CDR3 region is CSARVALNYGYTF. DNA of the CDR3: TGCAGTGCTAGAGTGGCCCTTAACTATGGCTACACCTTC. This chain links TRBV20-1 with TRBJ1-2; D remains ambiguous. Trimming left V 1 base short and J 1 base short, with 7 bases between. CDR1 is DFQATT and CDR2 is SNEGSKA in the germline V gene (reference sequence). The CDR3 is 13 amino acids.

This clonotype was observed a handful of times. The chain is built from TRBV20-1 and TRBJ2-7, with 10 nucleotides matching TRBD1. The ends lost 6 bases at V and 5 bases at J; junction bases unmatched: 4. CDR1 is DFQATT and CDR2 is SNEGSKA in the germline V gene (reference sequence). This CDR3 contains 12 residues. DNA of the CDR3: TGCAGTGCGCCGGGACAGGGGAACGAGCAGTACTTC. Its protein product is CSAPGQGNEQYF.

This clonotype has just a few counts. This chain joins TRBV5-1 and TRBJ2-1, with 7 bases matching TRBD2. Germline assignment: CDR1 SGHRS and CDR2 YFSETQ. The CDR3 is 14 residues long. J lost 0 bases, V lost 4 bases, and 1 base had no gene match. The CDR3 DNA is TGCGCCAGCAGCCGGGGGGACTCCTACAATGAGCAGTTCTTC. The encoded protein is CASSRGDSYNEQFF.

This clonotype came up a few times. The rearrangement joins TRBV5-1 to TRBJ1-2, with D possibly TRBD1 on 6 matching bases. V dropped 1 base and J dropped 7 bases, with 14 bases sitting between them. CDR1 and CDR2 from the germline V gene are SGHRS and YFSETQ. The CDR3 extends over 14 amino acids. CDR3 region: CASSLNQGYSGYTF. The CDR3 coding sequence is TGCGCCAGCAGCTTGAATCAGGGGTATTCTGGCTACACCTTC.

At least ten counts were recorded for this clonotype. V gene TRBV5-1 combines with J gene TRBJ2-5; D uncertain. The germline V gene encodes CDR1 SGHRS and CDR2 YFSETQ. The length of the CDR3 is 11 residues. The V end was cut by 1 base, the J end by 5 bases, with 3 bases between. In DNA form, the CDR3 reads TGCGCCAGCAGCTTGAGTGAGACCCAGTACTTC. Its protein product is CASSLSETQYF.

J is TRBJ1-2 and V is TRBV21-1; TRBD1, the table's D call, was not compared with the DNA. TRBV21-1 is a recognized pseudogene. This CDR3 comprises 15 residues. In nucleotides, the CDR3 is TGTGCCAGCAGCAAGACCTGGACAGGGAGCGATGGCTACACCTTC. Translation gives CASSKTWTGSDGYTF.

The rearrangement uses TRBV20-1 and TRBJ2-7; 7 bases map to TRBD1. Germline V lookup: CDR1 DFQATT, CDR2 SNEGSKA (reference sequence). This CDR3 has 14 residues. V dropped 3 bases and J dropped 3; count of bases not matched to a gene: 8. The CDR3 sequence is CSASRGTLYYEQYF. The DNA for the CDR3 is TGCAGTGCTAGCAGGGGGACGCTGTACTACGAGCAGTACTTC.

J is TRBJ1-1 and V is TRBV7-9, with a weak D call TRBD1 (6 bases). CDR1 and CDR2 (germline): SEHNR, FQNEAQ (reference sequence). Trimming left V 4 bases short and J 1 base short, with 16 bases between. The CDR3 covers 16 residues. CDR3 sequence: CASSSDRQAPNTEAFF. The CDR3 region has the DNA TGTGCCAGCAGCTCAGACCGACAGGCCCCGAACACTGAAGCTTTCTTT. Combining the CDR3 with reference TRBV7-9 and TRBJ1-1 gives the whole variable domain DTGVSQNPRHKITKRGQNVTFRCDPISEHNRLYWYRQTLGQGPEFLTYFQNEAQLEKSRLLSDRFSAERPKGSFSTLEIQRTEQGDSAMYLCASSSDRQAPNTEAFFGQGTRLTVV.

CDR3 coding DNA: TGCGCCAGCAGCCAATTCCCGGGGGATGAAAATCAGCCCCAGCATTTT. Translation gives CASSQFPGDENQPQHF. This chain links TRBV4-1 with TRBJ1-5; D is possibly TRBD1 (5 bases). CDR1 and CDR2 (germline): MGHRA, YSYEKL. CDR3 length equals 16 residues. Trimming shortened V by 2 bases and J by 4 bases, and 15 bases separated the two germline ends.

In its sample, this clonotype was seen many times. V and J are TRBV7-2 and TRBJ1-2, with 7 bases that match TRBD1. The V gene end was trimmed by 5 bases and the J gene end by 4 bases; junction bases not matched to a gene: 10. This CDR3 comprises 15 residues. Germline values: CDR1 SGHTA, CDR2 FQGNSA. The chain's CDR3 is CASSLGAGGGYGYTF. As DNA, the CDR3 is TGTGCCAGCAGCCTTGGGGCAGGGGGAGGCTATGGCTACACCTTC.

The rearrangement uses TRBV19 and TRBJ2-7; 7 nucleotides match TRBD1. CDR3 size: 16 residues. Unmatched junction bases numbered 16, after V lost 5 bases and J lost 6 bases. CDR1 LNHDA and CDR2 SQIVND come from the germline V gene (reference sequence). For the CDR3, the DNA is TGTGCCAGTAGTCCCAAGACAGGGCCAACACTACCCGAGCAGTACTTC. Its translation is CASSPKTGPTLPEQYF.

The rearrangement links TRBV5-1 to TRBJ1-2; D unresolved. The germline V gene encodes CDR1 SGHRS and CDR2 YFSETQ. Trimming pared 0 bases from V and 8 bases from J, leaving 14 bases between. CDR3 size: 14 residues. The CDR3 here is CASSLARPVEGYTF. The DNA for the CDR3 is TGCGCCAGCAGCTTGGCCAGGCCGGTGGAGGGCTACACCTTC.

This chain joins TRBV6-2 or TRBV6-3 and TRBJ1-2; D not resolved. CDR1 and CDR2 from the germline V gene are MNHEY and SVGEGT. V was shortened by 2 bases and J by 8 bases, with 6 bases between the two germline ends. CDR3 size: 11 residues. In DNA form, the CDR3 reads TGTGCCAGCAGTTACGGACCAGGCTACACCTTC. Translated, it gives CASSYGPGYTF.

This clonotype was picked up a small number of times. The chain recombines TRBV4-3 with TRBJ2-2; TRBD2 agrees at 7 bases. J gave up 3 bases and V 2 bases, and 9 bases lay outside the gene matches. The germline V gene has CDR1 LGHNA and CDR2 YSLEER. The CDR3 runs to 17 residues. DNA of the CDR3: TGCGCCAGCAGCCAAAACTTCTTAGGGAGGGACACCGGGGAGCTGTTTTTT. Amino acid sequence: CASSQNFLGRDTGELFF.